The present entry profiles one T cell receptor beta chain with its context. No antigen is known for it. This specimen comes from a study of cytomegalovirus exposure and HLA in healthy donors. Regarding the study as a whole: Evidence from a later analysis indicated that most CMV-associated TCR beta chains looked HLA-restricted.

PCR used 60 Vbeta primers and 13 Jbeta primers. The assay was immunoSEQ multiplex PCR, and TCRdb's table has in-frame clones only and misses some. The profile covers 100,000 or so clones, with approximately 80% appearing a single time and roughly 5.7% taken by the ten largest. This CDR3 is 14 amino acids long. Germline V gene sequence: CDR1 MGHDK, CDR2 SYGVNS. Unmatched junction bases numbered 8, after V lost 5 bases and J lost 6 bases. The rearrangement links TRBV25-1 to TRBJ2-7; 9 bases map to TRBD1. This TCR derives from a male donor in good health and CMV-seronegative. Material for sequencing was PBMCs. CDR3 residues: CASSIQGAFVEQYF. As DNA, the CDR3 is TGTGCCAGCAGTATACAGGGGGCGTTTGTCGAGCAGTACTTC.